Sequencing of this TCR beta chain was carried out in a study of beta chain features in type 1 diabetes. The CDR3 contains 15 residues. V was shortened by 0 bases and J by 4 bases, with 14 bases between the two germline ends. Germline assignment: CDR1 GTSNPN and CDR2 SVGIG (reference sequence). General observations from the study: Because the template was cDNA, high-expressing cells might be over-represented. Type 1 diabetes patients had moderately but significantly shorter TCRB CDR3s in all four CD4+ subsets. The study found fewer insertions and more deletions at VDJ junctions in type 1 diabetes patients.

Points on this clone: The target antigen is unknown.

TCRB transcripts that were expressed got sequenced, as all of the isolated RNA had been reverse transcribed. An average of approximately 4 million reads was obtained for naive, central memory and regulatory T cell samples. Some clones are missing from TCRdb's copy, which holds only in-frame ones; the method was immunoSEQ multiplex PCR. The sample has 150,000 to 200,000 clones; roughly 60% are singletons. This rearrangement joins TRBV30 to TRBJ2-3; the D is unclear. Sequencing input: naive CD4+ T cells from blood. This sequence was found in a man aged 25-45 years with type 1 diabetes. The CDR3 DNA reads TGTGCCTGGAGTGTAACCTCGACGCAGTCAGATACGCAGTATTTT. Amino acid sequence: CAWSVTSTQSDTQYF.